In its sample, the clone carrying this TCR beta chain was seen many times. Antigen specificity is unknown. The source of the sample is a study of T cells in Graves' hyperthyroidism and ophthalmopathy. Whole-study results and caveats: The majority of expanded thyroid clonotypes above 0.001 also appeared in blood.

Regions amplified from RNA transcripts were the TCR beta CDR3 regions. The HTBI set primed first-round TCR CDR3 RT-PCR. MiXCR was run by TCRdb on the multiplex PCR reads, yielding one entry per CDR3 protein. The sample has approximately 410,000 distinct CDR3 sequences, roughly 13% seen once. Germline lookup yields CDR1 MNHNS and CDR2 SASEGT. Deletions cut 3 bases from V and 9 bases from J, with 15 bases between. CDR3 length equals 15 residues. This TCR came from a woman between 18 and 29 years old with Graves' hyperthyroidism. Sequenced input: blood. V is TRBV6-1 and J is TRBJ1-6, with D possibly TRBD1 on 6 matching bases. CDR3 in amino acids: CASSDEGGRGSPLHF. The CDR3 DNA follows: TGTGCCAGCAGTGACGAGGGGGGTAGGGGTTCACCCCTCCACTTT.